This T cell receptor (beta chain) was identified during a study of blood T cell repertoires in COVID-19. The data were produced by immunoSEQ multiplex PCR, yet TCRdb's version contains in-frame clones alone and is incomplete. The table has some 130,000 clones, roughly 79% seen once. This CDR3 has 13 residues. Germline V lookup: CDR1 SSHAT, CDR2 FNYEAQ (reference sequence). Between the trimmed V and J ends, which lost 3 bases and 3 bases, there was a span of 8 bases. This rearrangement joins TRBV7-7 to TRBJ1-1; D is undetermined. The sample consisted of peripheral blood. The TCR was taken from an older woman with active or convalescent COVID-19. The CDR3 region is CASSFNTYTEAFF. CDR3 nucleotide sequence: TGTGCCAGCAGCTTCAACACCTACACTGAAGCTTTCTTT.